The text below deals with one TCR beta chain. This sample is drawn from a study of CD8+ T cells in alopecia areata. Turning to the study itself: Patients given treatment had severity scored by the percentage of scalp area affected.

Indicated treatment: oral pan-JAK inhibitor, 5-10 mg twice daily. Peripheral blood and lesional scalp punch biopsies came from alopecia areata patients. Sequencing relied on a cDNA template that was reverse transcribed from extracted RNA. The protocol was immunoSEQ multiplex PCR, while the TCRdb copy is restricted to in-frame clones and leaves out a portion. The table records about 200,000 clones, about three fifths of them present only once. The length of the CDR3 is 16 residues. Germline assignment: CDR1 SQVTM and CDR2 ANQGSEA. V lost 4 bases, J lost 1 base, and 5 bases stayed unmatched. The TCR originated in a human donor with alopecia areata. The rearrangement joins TRBV29-1 to TRBJ2-4; 12 positions match TRBD2. The sample was CD4+ T cells sorted from blood, taken at week 24, from a patient treated with tofacitinib. The CDR3 DNA sequence: TGCAGCGTTGCCCAAACTAGCGGGGGGGCCAAAAACATTCAGTACTTC. Encoded protein: CSVAQTSGGAKNIQYF.